The 15 T cell receptor beta chains given below trace back to one sample, sequenced in a study of blood T cell repertoires in COVID-19. Sequenced by immunoSEQ multiplex PCR; TCRdb stores in-frame clones only, minus some. The sample holds some 59,000 clones, roughly 90% seen once. The sequenced material came from peripheral blood. The receptor set was obtained from a man aged 50 to 60 with acute or convalescent COVID-19.

The chain couples TRBV18 to TRBJ2-5; maybe TRBD1 (5 bases). V lost 2 bases and J 1 base, leaving 5 bases between the germline ends. The CDR3 totals 13 residues. CDR1 and CDR2 from the germline V gene are KGHSH and LQKENI. The CDR3 sequence: CASSPGAQETQYF. The DNA for the CDR3 is TGTGCCAGCTCACCAGGGGCCCAAGAGACCCAGTACTTC.

The chain is built from TRBV18 and TRBJ2-1, with 9 bases identical to TRBD2. The ends lost 1 base at V and 10 bases at J; junction bases unmatched: 8. The CDR3 length is 15 residues. CDR1 KGHSH and CDR2 LQKENI come from the germline V gene. In nucleotides, the CDR3 is TGTGCCAGCTCACCACAGGCTAGCGGGAAGATCGAGCAGTTCTTC. The encoded protein is CASSPQASGKIEQFF.

J is TRBJ2-1 and V is TRBV28; possibly TRBD1 for D (6 bases). V dropped 2 bases and J dropped 0 bases, with 11 bases sitting between them. The CDR3 has 16 amino acids. Germline V gene lookup returns CDR1 MDHEN and CDR2 SYDVKM. The CDR3 DNA follows: TGTGCCAGCAGTTTAGGACAGAAGAGCTCCTACAATGAGCAGTTCTTC. This gives the protein CASSLGQKSSYNEQFF.

V usage is TRBV19 and J usage is TRBJ1-2; weak D call: TRBD1 (5 bases). Germline V CDR1 and CDR2: LNHDA, SQIVND (reference sequence). CDR3 length: 13 amino acids. Trimming shortened V by 3 bases and J by 4 bases, and 9 bases separated the two germline ends. This chain's CDR3 is CASSIGRVYGYTF. The CDR3 DNA follows: TGTGCCAGTAGTATCGGCAGGGTCTATGGCTACACCTTC.

In its sample, this clone was seen once. The rearrangement joins TRBV15 to TRBJ2-5; D remains unclear. The CDR3 loop spans 13 amino acids. Germline loops: CDR1 LNHNV, CDR2 YYDKDF (reference sequence). With 0 bases removed from V and 1 base from J, the gap between germline ends came to 3 bases. The CDR3 loop reads CATSRDGQETQYF. The CDR3 nucleotides are TGTGCCACCAGCAGAGACGGCCAAGAGACCCAGTACTTC. Full variable domain (outside the CDR3, taken from reference TRBV15 and TRBJ2-5): DAMVIQNPRYQVTQFGKPVTLSCSQTLNHNVMYWYQQKSSQAPKLLFHYYDKDFNNEADTPDNFQSRRPNTSFCFLDIRSPGLGDTAMYLCATSRDGQETQYFGPGTRLLVL.

The chain is built from TRBV19 and TRBJ2-3, with TRBD1 matching over 7 bases. V was clipped by 1 base and J by 0 bases; unmatched bases: 10. This CDR3 is built from 18 residues. Germline CDR1 reads LNHDA; CDR2 reads SQIVND (reference sequence). The CDR3 bases are TGTGCCAGTAGTATAGGTCTCTCGACAGGGCCGAGCACAGATACGCAGTATTTT. Residues: CASSIGLSTGPSTDTQYF. Combining the CDR3 with reference TRBV19 and TRBJ2-3 gives the whole variable domain DGGITQSPKYLFRKEGQNVTLSCEQNLNHDAMYWYRQDPGQGLRLIYYSQIVNDFQKGDIAEGYSVSREKKESFPLTVTSAQKNPTAFYLCASSIGLSTGPSTDTQYFGPGTRLTVL.

The gene calls are TRBV4-1 and TRBJ1-2, with D possibly being TRBD1 (6 bases). This CDR3 is built from 15 residues. V was shortened by 1 base and J by 1 base, with 10 bases between the two germline ends. Germline CDR1 and CDR2: MGHRA and YSYEKL. The CDR3 reads CASSQGTEVNYGYTF. The CDR3 DNA follows: TGCGCCAGCAGCCAAGGGACAGAAGTTAACTATGGCTACACCTTC.

This clone was counted once. The CDR3 DNA reads TGTGCCACCAGTGATCCCGGGACGGCTCTAGCGGGAGGGAACTACAATGAGCAGTTCTTC. It specifies CATSDPGTALAGGNYNEQFF. The chain employs TRBV24-1 and TRBJ2-1; 12 nucleotides agree with TRBD2. V gave up 3 bases and J gave up 3 bases; unmatched junction bases: 14. Germline loops: CDR1 KGHDR, CDR2 SFDVKD. The CDR3 is 20 amino acids.

This chain joins TRBV25-1 and TRBJ2-7; TRBD1 agrees at 9 bases. The germline V gene has CDR1 MGHDK and CDR2 SYGVNS. Losses at the gene ends were 5 bases for V and 6 bases for J; bases not matched to a gene: 14. The CDR3 is 16 residues long. The CDR3 sequence: CASSPNTGGAFGEQYF. CDR3 sequence (DNA): TGTGCCAGCAGTCCCAACACAGGGGGCGCTTTCGGCGAGCAGTACTTC.

The chain carries TRBV7-2 and TRBJ1-4, with D perhaps matching TRBD1 (5 bases). This CDR3 contains 14 residues. The V gene lost 3 bases and the J gene lost 3 bases, with 8 bases spanning the gap. Germline-derived CDR1 and CDR2 are SGHTA and FQGNSA. The CDR3: CASSFREANEKLFF. The CDR3 nucleotides read TGTGCCAGCAGCTTCAGGGAAGCTAATGAAAAACTGTTTTTT.

The V gene is TRBV5-1, the J gene TRBJ2-7; 12 bases align to TRBD2. V dropped 0 bases and J dropped 0; count of bases not matched to a gene: 4. The germline CDR1 and CDR2 sequences are SGHRS and YFSETQ. The CDR3 spans 17 residues. CDR3 sequence (DNA): TGCGCCAGCAGCTTGGAACTAGCGGGAGGCCTCTCCTACGAGCAGTACTTC. Translated, it gives CASSLELAGGLSYEQYF.

J is TRBJ1-2 and V is TRBV6-5, with 7 bases matching TRBD1. The germline V gene has CDR1 MNHEY and CDR2 SVGAGI. This CDR3 has 14 amino acids. J was trimmed by 4 bases and V by 2 bases; bases with no gene match: 4. CDR3 residues: CASSYKTGPYGYTF. In DNA, the CDR3 is TGTGCCAGCAGTTACAAGACAGGGCCCTATGGCTACACCTTC.

This rearrangement joins TRBV19 to TRBJ2-7, with a possible D match to TRBD2 (5 bases). The CDR3 runs to 14 residues. Germline values: CDR1 LNHDA, CDR2 SQIVND (reference sequence). V dropped 5 bases and J dropped 2 bases, with 13 bases sitting between them. DNA of the CDR3: TGTGCCAGTAGTCGCGGGCGGAACCCCTACGAGCAGTACTTC. It specifies CASSRGRNPYEQYF.

This clone came up a few times. V gene TRBV14 combines with J gene TRBJ1-2, with a tentative D call TRBD1 (5 bases). The V end was cut by 0 bases, the J end by 5 bases, with 7 bases between. CDR1 and CDR2 (germline): SGHDN, FVKESK. CDR3 length: 13 residues. The CDR3 loop is CASSQERGYGYTF. For the CDR3, the DNA is TGTGCCAGCAGCCAAGAAAGGGGATATGGCTACACCTTC.

The chain employs TRBV6-1 and TRBJ1-5; D remains ambiguous. V was shortened by 2 bases and J by 11 bases, with 10 bases between the two germline ends. Per the germline V gene, CDR1 is MNHNS and CDR2 is SASEGT. CDR3 length equals 12 residues. The CDR3 spells CASSESNRAQHF. CDR3 nucleotides: TGTGCCAGCAGTGAAAGCAATCGGGCCCAGCATTTT.